This T cell receptor beta chain comes out of a study of CD8+CD57+ T cells in acquired aplastic anemia. In the study overall: An average of roughly 3.2 ug of DNA was obtained from sorted CD4+ and CD8+ cells.

CDR3 length: 13 amino acids. Germline CDR1 SGHVS, CDR2 FQNEAQ. Patients sequenced had flow cytometry evidence of CD8+CD57+ cell expansion. Every patient presented with severe acquired aplastic anemia. Prior therapy had not been administered to any patient at the time of blood sampling. General study results and limits: The number of CD8+ CDR3 sequences shared by patients and controls was approximately 28.

As for this clonotype: The target antigen is unknown. A read error may account for a junction end that differs from germline.

Investigators profiled TCR beta VDJ and CDR3 from genomic DNA template. MiXCR was run by TCRdb on the reads, yielding one entry per CDR3 protein. This table holds 270,000 or so distinct CDR3 sequences, roughly 82% found once. The chain recombines TRBV7-8 with TRBJ2-3; D possibly matches TRBD1 or TRBD2 (5 bases each). The sequence was obtained from a human donor with aplastic anemia. The sequenced sample was sorted CD4+, CD8+, or CD8+CD57+ T cells (not recorded which) from PBMCs. The chain's CDR3 is CASRYAGRDTYDF. CDR3 nucleotides: TGTGCCAGCAGGTACGCAGGGAGAGATACCTATGATTTT.